This T cell receptor beta chain was profiled in a study of T cells in localized non-small cell lung cancer. Study results and limitations: Out of the top 100 tumor clones, a median around 60 were seen in adjacent lung. Sequencing was restricted to one tumor region; therefore, heterogeneity remains possible. Tumor showed lower T cell clonality than uninvolved adjacent lung, where it was highest.

Profiled with immunoSEQ multiplex PCR; TCRdb holds only in-frame clones, not every one. Among about 31,000 clones listed, roughly 94% were seen once. On this clone itself: The antigen is undetermined.

Sequenced here: peripheral blood, sampled before any cancer treatment. The clonotype was recovered from a woman between 35 and 70 years old with stage I lung adenocarcinoma.

The CDR3 bases are TGTGCCAGCAGCTCCCAGGGGAGGAACACTGAAGCTTTCTTT. Amino acids: CASSSQGRNTEAFF. The J gene is TRBJ1-1, the V gene TRBV5-4; D may be TRBD1 (6 bases). The germline gives CDR1 SGHNT, CDR2 YYREEE (reference sequence). Trimming took off 3 bases at V and 1 base at J, with 10 bases between the two ends. The CDR3 is 14 residues long.